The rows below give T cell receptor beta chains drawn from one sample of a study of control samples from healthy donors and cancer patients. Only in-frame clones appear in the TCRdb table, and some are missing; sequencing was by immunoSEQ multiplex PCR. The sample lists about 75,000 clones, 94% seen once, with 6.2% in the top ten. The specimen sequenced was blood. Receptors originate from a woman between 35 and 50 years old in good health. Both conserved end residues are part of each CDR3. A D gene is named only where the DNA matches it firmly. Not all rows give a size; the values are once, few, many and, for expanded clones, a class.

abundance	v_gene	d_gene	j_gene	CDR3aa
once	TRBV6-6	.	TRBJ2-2	CASSYEGTTGELFF
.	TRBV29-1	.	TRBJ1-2	CSVEWGGYTF
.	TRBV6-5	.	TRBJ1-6	CASSSKNNSPLHF
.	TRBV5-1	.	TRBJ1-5	CASSLEGPEFNQPQHF
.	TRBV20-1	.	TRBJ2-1	CSASPQNYNEQFF
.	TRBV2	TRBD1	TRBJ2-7	CASSGQGTYEQYF
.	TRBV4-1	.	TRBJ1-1	CASSPEGGANTEAFF
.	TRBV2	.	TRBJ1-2	CASIFAGNYGYTF
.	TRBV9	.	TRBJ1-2	CASSVGGMDLSSYTF
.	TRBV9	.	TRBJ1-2	CASSALSIGAYTF
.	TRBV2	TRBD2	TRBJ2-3	CASIGLAVSTDTQYF
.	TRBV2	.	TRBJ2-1	CASRGSGNEQFF
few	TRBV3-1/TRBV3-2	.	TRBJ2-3	CASSQVASTDTQYF
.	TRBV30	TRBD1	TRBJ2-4	CAWSAGGARDIQYF
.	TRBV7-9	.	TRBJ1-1	CASSKDRNTEAFF
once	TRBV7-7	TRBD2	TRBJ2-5	CASSRRLAGTQETQYF
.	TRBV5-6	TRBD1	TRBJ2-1	CASSPGTGINEQFF
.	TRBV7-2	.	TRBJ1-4	CASSSRPGSNEKLFF
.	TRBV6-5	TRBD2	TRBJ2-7	CASRQGLGSSYEQYF
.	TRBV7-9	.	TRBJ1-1	CASSLYWTEAFF
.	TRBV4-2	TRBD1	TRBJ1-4	CASSHLGDRENEKLFF
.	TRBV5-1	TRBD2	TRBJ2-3	CASSPGTSGGRTQYF
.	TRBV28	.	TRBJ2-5	CASSLRMFRETQYF
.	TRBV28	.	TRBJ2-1	CASSSTREQFF
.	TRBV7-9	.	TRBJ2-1	CASSLNRYNEQFF
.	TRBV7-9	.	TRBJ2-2	CASSSLGGELFF
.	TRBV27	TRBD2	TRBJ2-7	CASSLGTNYEQYF